This record concerns one T cell receptor (beta chain) sequence. The junction departs from the called germline gene at one end, perhaps through a read error. This entry is derived from a study of blood T cells in healthy people across ages. Germline CDR1 SEHNR, CDR2 FQNEAQ (reference sequence). This CDR3 spans 15 amino acids. Primed by a sample-barcoded 5' primer and a J-beta primer mix, a second PCR proceeded for about 6 to 11 cycles. TCRdb recomputed calls from the 5' RACE reads with MiXCR, one row per CDR3 protein. The sample has approximately 350,000 distinct CDR3 sequences; approximately 52% are singletons.

The chain combines TRBV7-9 with TRBJ2-3, with D perhaps being TRBD1 or TRBD2 (5 bases each). What was sequenced was blood. The source is a man aged 60-69 years in good health. This CDR3 reads CASSLDGDRTGTQYF. Written as DNA, the CDR3 is TGTGCCAGCAGCTTGGATGGGGACCGCACAGGTACGCAGTATTTT. Drawing the rest from reference TRBV7-9 and TRBJ2-3, the complete variable domain is DTGVSQNPRHKITKRGQNVTFRCDPISEHNRLYWYRQTLGQGPEFLTYFQNEAQLEKSRLLSDRFSAERPKGSFSTLEIQRTEQGDSAMYLCASSLDGDRTGTQYFGPGTRLTVL.